The clone carrying this T cell receptor (beta chain) came up a few times. Looked up from germline, CDR1 is SGDLS and CDR2 is YYNGEE. Trimming took 3 bases from V and 0 from J, leaving 12 bases between them. The CDR3 runs 15 residues. These data belong to a study of T cells in Graves' hyperthyroidism and ophthalmopathy. The overall study: Peripheral blood was acquired at first diagnosis, ahead of any therapy whatsoever.

Regions amplified from RNA transcripts were the TCR beta CDR3 regions. HTBI primers were employed in a first-round RT-PCR of the TCR CDR3. TCRdb re-analysed the multiplex PCR reads in MiXCR, keeping a single row per CDR3 protein. The sample holds more than 650,000 distinct CDR3 sequences; 13% to 15% are singletons and the top ten take 10% to 13%. Newly diagnosed hyperthyroidism, duration under 2 months, in patients aged 18 to 65. The clonotype comes from a woman aged 18 to 35 with Graves' hyperthyroidism. The specimen was blood. The V call is TRBV9, the J call TRBJ1-2, with D possibly matching TRBD1 (5 bases). The CDR3: CASSEEGDSNYGYTF. CDR3 DNA sequence: TGTGCCAGCAGCGAAGAAGGGGATTCTAACTATGGCTACACCTTC.